This T cell receptor (beta chain) appears in the sequencing data of a study of immune characterization of retroperitoneal liposarcoma. One entry per CDR3 protein, called by TCRdb with MiXCR from the PCR reads. The repertoire consists of around 20,000 distinct CDR3 sequences, with 35% to 40% occurring once and the leading ten covering 7.4%. The CDR3 totals 17 residues. Between the trimmed V and J ends, which lost 2 bases and 2 bases, there was a span of 18 bases. Per the germline V gene, CDR1 is MNHGY and CDR2 is SAAAGT. The receptor's source is a male donor with retroperitoneal liposarcoma. The genes are TRBV6-8 and TRBJ2-5, with a possible D match to TRBD2 (6 bases). Sequencing was done on a sample of blood. The CDR3 region is CASSYGGIQTSQETQYF. Here the CDR3 DNA reads TGTGCCAGCAGTTACGGGGGGATTCAAACTTCTCAAGAGACCCAGTACTTC.